The present T cell receptor (beta chain) was sequenced within a study of T cell repertoires in cytomegalovirus infection. The overall study: Through public TCR beta signatures, both CMV infection and matching HLA type were indicated.

This CDR3 spans 14 amino acids. The germline CDR1 and CDR2 sequences are SNHLY and FYNNEI. The V end was cut by 3 bases, the J end by 5 bases, with 13 bases between. This clonotype was detected only a few times. The antigen remains undetermined. TCRdb fed the reads into MiXCR, producing one record per CDR3 protein. This sample carries some 920,000 distinct CDR3 sequences, roughly a third of them seen once, and the ten largest clones take around 15%. Study-level findings and limits: In two of eight donors, the top clonotype was HLA-C-restricted CMV-specific.

The chain employs TRBV2 and TRBJ2-5; D gene uncertain. This TCR was sampled from a human donor in good health (CMV status not recorded). Some clones in this sample may be carry-over from other donors' samples. Sequences were derived from cultured CD8+ T cells from PBMCs, sampled from culture after CMV antigen stimulation. CDR3 sequence (DNA): TGTGCCAGCAGTGATAACTTCTTCGGGGAGACCCAGTACTTC. Translating it yields CASSDNFFGETQYF.